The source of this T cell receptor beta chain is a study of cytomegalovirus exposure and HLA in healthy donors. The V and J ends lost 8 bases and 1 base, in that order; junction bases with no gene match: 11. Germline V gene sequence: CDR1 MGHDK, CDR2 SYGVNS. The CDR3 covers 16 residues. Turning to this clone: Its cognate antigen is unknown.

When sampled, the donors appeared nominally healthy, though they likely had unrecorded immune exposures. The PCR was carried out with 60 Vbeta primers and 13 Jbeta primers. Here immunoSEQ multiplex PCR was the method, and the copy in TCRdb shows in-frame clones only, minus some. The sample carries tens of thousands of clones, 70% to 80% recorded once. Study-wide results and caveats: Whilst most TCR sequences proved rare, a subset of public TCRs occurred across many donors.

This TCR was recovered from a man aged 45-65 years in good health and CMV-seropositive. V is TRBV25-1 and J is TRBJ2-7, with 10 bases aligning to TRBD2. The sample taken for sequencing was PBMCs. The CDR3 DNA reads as TGTGCCAGCTCATGGGCTAGCGGGAGAAAGTCCTACGAGCAGTACTTC. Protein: CASSWASGRKSYEQYF.